Below are 12 T cell receptor delta chains sequenced from a single sample in a study of TRDV2 sequences in healthy donors. TCRdb re-called the PCR reads using CATT. The table shows more than 1,000 delta-chain clones, with approximately 57% occurring only once. Sequencing was done on a sample of Vd2+ gamma-delta T cells from blood. These receptors came from a human donor in good health.

The sample holds a few counts of this clone. The genes are TRDV2 and TRDJ1; 8 bases map to TRDD3. Germline values: CDR1 GEAIGNYY, CDR2 EKD. This CDR3 is built from 18 residues. V was clipped by 3 bases and J by 1 base; unmatched bases: 15. CDR3 in amino acids: CACDPLGKTGGGTDKLIF. For the CDR3, the DNA is TGTGCCTGTGACCCCCTTGGAAAAACTGGGGGGGGCACCGATAAACTCATCTTT.

The chain has TRDV2 and TRDJ1; 13 positions match TRDD3. This CDR3 is built from 17 residues. V shed 3 bases and J 2 bases; nucleotides not matched to a gene: 8. Germline V gene data show CDR1 as GEAIGNYY and CDR2 as EKD. CDR3 sequence (DNA): TGTGCCTGTGACTCCTTGCGACTGGGGGATACGACCGATAAACTCATCTTT. Protein product: CACDSLRLGDTTDKLIF.

The gene calls are TRDV2 and TRDJ1; TRDD3 aligns across 9 bases. V shed 0 bases, J shed 9 bases, and the junction held 10 bases outside the gene matches. The CDR3 consists of 15 residues. Germline CDR1 reads GEAIGNYY; CDR2 reads EKD. CDR3 DNA: TGTGCCTGTGACACCGTGGCTGGGGGATCCCCGGAACTCATCTTT. Protein sequence: CACDTVAGGSPELIF.

This chain links TRDV2 with TRDJ1; 11 bases match TRDD3. The CDR3 has 18 amino acids. Trimming removed 1 base from V and 2 bases from J; junction bases left unmatched: 11. CDR1 GEAIGNYY and CDR2 EKD come from the germline V gene. The CDR3 region is CACDTILGDTRRTDKLIF. The DNA of the CDR3 is TGTGCCTGTGACACTATTTTGGGGGATACGCGGAGGACCGATAAACTCATCTTT.

The rearrangement joins TRDV2 to TRDJ1; possibly TRDD3 for D (6 bases). Germline V lookup: CDR1 GEAIGNYY, CDR2 EKD. V was pared by 1 base and J by 2 bases, with 16 bases between. The CDR3 sequence is 16 residues long. DNA for the CDR3: TGTGCCTGTGACACGGTGGGGATTCGAGGAACCGATAAACTCATCTTT. This gives the protein CACDTVGIRGTDKLIF.

This clone was seen only once. This chain uses TRDV2 with TRDJ1; 9 bases are a match to TRDD3. Looked up from germline, CDR1 is GEAIGNYY and CDR2 is EKD. CDR3 length equals 18 residues. With 0 bases clipped from V and 0 bases from J, the junction kept 10 bases outside the gene matches. The CDR3 nucleotides read TGTGCCTGTGACACCGTGTCTTGGGGGATATTTCACACCGATAAACTCATCTTT. It translates to CACDTVSWGIFHTDKLIF.

V is TRDV2 and J is TRDJ1; 7 bases align to TRDD3. The CDR3 is 18 amino acids. Germline trimming cut 0 bases from V and 0 bases from J; bases unmatched to any gene: 12. Germline CDR1 and CDR2: GEAIGNYY and EKD. As DNA, the CDR3 is TGTGCCTGTGACACCGTTGGGTACTGGGGCAACTACACCGATAAACTCATCTTT. Protein: CACDTVGYWGNYTDKLIF.

The J gene is TRDJ3, the V gene TRDV2, with 8 positions matching TRDD3. The CDR3 runs to 19 residues. J gave up 0 bases and V 1 base, and 7 bases lay outside the gene matches. The germline CDR1 and CDR2 sequences are GEAIGNYY and EKD. Here the CDR3 DNA reads TGTGCCTGTGACACTACTGGGGGCCCCAGCTCCTGGGACACCCGACAGATGTTTTTC. Its protein is CACDTTGGPSSWDTRQMFF.

The rearrangement uses TRDV2 and TRDJ1; 9 bases map to TRDD3. Germline assignment: CDR1 GEAIGNYY and CDR2 EKD. This CDR3 spans 14 amino acids. V lost 3 bases, J lost 6 bases, and 7 bases stayed unmatched. The CDR3 loop is CACDVLGDHHKLIF. The CDR3 DNA reads TGTGCCTGTGACGTACTGGGGGACCATCATAAACTCATCTTT.

This chain links TRDV2 with TRDJ1; 8 nucleotides match TRDD3. Germline loops: CDR1 GEAIGNYY, CDR2 EKD. There are 16 residues in the CDR3. V gave up 2 bases and J gave up 0 bases; unmatched junction bases: 7. For the CDR3, the DNA is TGTGCCTGTGACAGTCTACTGGGGGGAGACACCGATAAACTCATCTTT. As protein: CACDSLLGGDTDKLIF.

This clone is hyperexpanded within its sample. V gene TRDV2 combines with J gene TRDJ1; D is unclear. Between the trimmed V and J ends, which lost 4 bases and 0 bases, there was a span of 8 bases. The CDR3 runs to 13 residues. Germline lookup yields CDR1 GEAIGNYY and CDR2 EKD. The CDR3: CACDPLNTDKLIF. CDR3 coding DNA: TGTGCCTGTGATCCTCTAAACACCGATAAACTCATCTTT.

The chain carries TRDV2 and TRDJ1; D remains ambiguous. Germline CDR1 reads GEAIGNYY; CDR2 reads EKD. The CDR3 has 17 residues. V was shortened by 0 bases and J by 0 bases, with 16 bases between the two germline ends. CDR3 DNA sequence: TGTGCCTGTGACACCCTTCTCCGCGGGAGAGACACCGATAAACTCATCTTT. Amino acids: CACDTLLRGRDTDKLIF.